This is a list of T cell receptor beta chains from one sample in a study of regulatory T cells in long-lasting Graves disease. TCRdb redid the calling of the multiplex PCR reads with MiXCR, one entry per CDR3 protein. Of hundreds of thousands of distinct CDR3 sequences in the sample, about 16% were seen once. This same sample was also part of a study on T cells in Graves' hyperthyroidism and ophthalmopathy.

This sample comprised peripheral blood mononuclear cells (PBMCs), obtained at new diagnosis, from a patient treated with antithyroid drugs. Every receptor here comes from a woman younger than 45 with Graves disease. CDR3s include the opening cysteine and the closing phenylalanine or tryptophan. The D gene is left open where the match is weak. Some rows have no size entry. The others give once, few or many, or a class for an expanded clone.

j_call: TRBJ2-1
clone_size: NA
v_call: TRBV20-1
d_call: TRBD1
cdr3_aa: CSARFRTGTLAVLYNEQFF
cdr3_nt: TGCAGTGCTAGATTCAGGACAGGAACGTTGGCGGTTCTTTACAATGAGCAGTTCTTC

j_call: TRBJ1-1
clone_size: NA
v_call: TRBV5-1
d_call: TRBD1
cdr3_aa: CASSPGQGRGITEAFF
cdr3_nt: TGCGCCAGCAGCCCCGGACAGGGACGTGGGATCACTGAAGCTTTCTTT

j_call: TRBJ2-7
clone_size: few
v_call: TRBV5-4
d_call: NA
cdr3_aa: CASSPQGRYEQYF
cdr3_nt: TGTGCCAGCAGCCCTCAGGGGCGCTACGAGCAGTACTTC

j_call: TRBJ1-3
clone_size: few
v_call: TRBV5-1
d_call: NA
cdr3_aa: CASSRGSETGNTIYF
cdr3_nt: TGCGCCAGCAGTCGAGGTAGTGAGACTGGAAACACCATATATTTT

j_call: TRBJ1-2
clone_size: many
v_call: TRBV9
d_call: NA
cdr3_aa: CASSVTGFGGYTF
cdr3_nt: TGTGCCAGCAGCGTAACAGGTTTTGGTGGCTACACCTTC

j_call: TRBJ2-4
clone_size: few
v_call: TRBV28
d_call: TRBD2
cdr3_aa: CASSLHAGTSGIEAKNIQYF
cdr3_nt: TGTGCCAGCAGTCTGCATGCCGGGACTAGCGGGATCGAGGCCAAAAACATTCAGTACTTC

j_call: TRBJ1-1
clone_size: NA
v_call: TRBV6-2/TRBV6-3
d_call: NA
cdr3_aa: CASSYSKRGSGTEAF
cdr3_nt: TGTGCCAGCAGTTACTCGAAGAGGGGTAGTGGTACTGAAGCTTTT

j_call: TRBJ2-5
clone_size: few
v_call: TRBV20-1
d_call: TRBD2
cdr3_aa: CSANREGEETQYF
cdr3_nt: TGCAGTGCTAACCGGGAGGGTGAGGAGACCCAGTACTTC

j_call: TRBJ2-7
clone_size: many
v_call: TRBV2
d_call: TRBD1
cdr3_aa: CASSPDRGRYEQYF
cdr3_nt: TGTGCCAGCAGTCCAGACAGGGGGCGTTACGAGCAGTACTTC

j_call: TRBJ2-1
clone_size: NA
v_call: TRBV19
d_call: TRBD1
cdr3_aa: CASVATIRGLVNEQFF
cdr3_nt: TGTGCCTCAGTAGCGACAATCAGGGGGCTGGTCAATGAGCAGTTCTTC

j_call: TRBJ1-1
clone_size: few
v_call: TRBV5-1
d_call: TRBD1
cdr3_aa: CASSSGTGGTEAFF
cdr3_nt: TGCGCCAGCAGCTCCGGGACAGGGGGGACTGAAGCTTTCTTT

j_call: TRBJ1-4
clone_size: many
v_call: TRBV20-1
d_call: TRBD1
cdr3_aa: CSARDRGNNEKLFF
cdr3_nt: TGCAGTGCCAGGGACAGGGGTAATAATGAAAAACTGTTTTTT

j_call: TRBJ1-6
clone_size: NA
v_call: TRBV3-1
d_call: NA
cdr3_aa: CASTRRVYNSPLHF
cdr3_nt: TGTGCCAGCACGAGGCGGGTTTATAATTCACCCCTCCACTTT

j_call: TRBJ2-6
clone_size: NA
v_call: TRBV9
d_call: NA
cdr3_aa: CASSALASGANVLTF
cdr3_nt: TGTGCCAGCAGCGCTCTTGCCTCTGGGGCCAACGTCCTGACTTTC

j_call: TRBJ1-6
clone_size: many
v_call: TRBV11-2
d_call: TRBD1
cdr3_aa: CASSPRTGGYNSPLHF
cdr3_nt: TGTGCCAGCAGCCCGCGGACAGGGGGCTATAATTCACCCCTCCACTTT

j_call: TRBJ1-1
clone_size: many
v_call: TRBV3-1
d_call: NA
cdr3_aa: CASSPARGWSFF
cdr3_nt: TGTGCCAGCAGCCCCGCGAGGGGATGGTCTTTCTTT

j_call: TRBJ2-1
clone_size: few
v_call: TRBV5-1
d_call: TRBD2
cdr3_aa: CASSSGLASLYNEQFF
cdr3_nt: TGCGCCAGCAGCTCAGGACTAGCCAGTCTTTACAATGAGCAGTTCTTC